Following are 18 T cell receptor beta chains from one sample sequenced in a study of T cell clonotyping in hematopoietic cell transplantation. The time point denotes: recipient sample about 28 days before transplant, after cytoreduction. The protocol was immunoSEQ multiplex PCR, while the TCRdb copy is restricted to in-frame clones and leaves out a portion. This table holds some 18,000 clones, about 84% found once. Sample: peripheral blood mononuclear cells, taken before stem cell transplant. The receptors here all came from a man over 45 with acute myeloid leukemia. Some clones in this sample may be carry-over from other donors' samples.

The count of this clone is one. The CDR3 loop is CSAKAPGQGSGELFF. The CDR3 DNA reads TGCAGCGCAAAAGCCCCGGGACAGGGGTCCGGGGAGCTGTTTTTT. The V gene is TRBV29-1, the J gene TRBJ2-2; the match to TRBD1 covers 10 bases. The CDR3 has 15 residues. The germline V gene has CDR1 SQVTM and CDR2 ANQGSEA. V dropped 7 bases and J dropped 6; count of bases not matched to a gene: 11.

V gene TRBV7-9 combines with J gene TRBJ2-4; 12 positions match TRBD2. J lost 2 bases, V lost 5 bases, and 10 bases had no gene match. Germline V lookup: CDR1 SEHNR, CDR2 FQNEAQ (reference sequence). The CDR3 sequence is 18 residues long. CDR3: CASSPASGGAATKNIQYF. CDR3 DNA: TGTGCCAGCAGCCCCGCTAGCGGGGGGGCCGCGACCAAAAACATTCAGTACTTC.

This clone was counted once. CDR3 DNA: TGTGCCAGCGGCGGGGGGGGCTACGAGCAGTACTTC. Translating gives CASGGGGYEQYF. The rearrangement links TRBV9 to TRBJ2-7; 9 bases line up with TRBD2. The CDR3 is made up of 12 amino acids. Germline-derived CDR1 and CDR2 are SGDLS and YYNGEE. V was clipped by 7 bases and J by 3 bases; unmatched bases: 2.

The count of this clone is one. The chain combines TRBV4-1 with TRBJ2-7, with D uncertain. This CDR3 is built from 13 residues. With 3 bases removed from V and 3 bases from J, the gap between germline ends came to 9 bases. Germline V gene lookup returns CDR1 MGHRA and CDR2 YSYEKL. The CDR3 reads CASSHPGRYEQYF. The DNA of the CDR3 is TGCGCCAGCAGCCACCCCGGACGCTACGAGCAGTACTTC.

In DNA form, the CDR3 reads TGTGCCAGCTCGGAAGGACAGGGAATAACTGAGCAGTTCTTC. It translates to CASSEGQGITEQFF. The chain uses TRBV18 and TRBJ2-1; 8 bases fit TRBD1. V shed 6 bases, J shed 9 bases, and the junction held 10 bases outside the gene matches. The CDR3 runs 14 residues. Germline-derived CDR1 and CDR2 are KGHSH and LQKENI.

The chain joins TRBV14 to TRBJ2-2, with 10 bases that match TRBD1. The junction had 3 bases not matched to a gene; V was cut back by 4 bases and J by 7 bases. CDR1 and CDR2 (germline): SGHDN, FVKESK. The CDR3 totals 14 residues. CDR3 nucleotide sequence: TGTGCCAGCAGCCGACAGGGGGCCAGCGGGGAGCTGTTTTTT. Translated, it gives CASSRQGASGELFF.

This clone was counted between two and nine times. The J gene is TRBJ2-2, the V gene TRBV6-5, with 9 positions matching TRBD2. The V segment lost 4 bases and the J segment 2 bases; nucleotides outside the gene matches: 5. The CDR3 has 16 amino acids. Germline loops: CDR1 MNHEY, CDR2 SVGAGI. The CDR3 spells CASSSLTSGNTGELFF. The CDR3 coding sequence is TGTGCCAGCAGTTCCCTGACTAGCGGTAACACCGGGGAGCTGTTTTTT.

V gene TRBV10-3 combines with J gene TRBJ1-5; D is possibly TRBD1 (6 bases). The germline V and J ends were trimmed by 10 bases and 5 bases, with 15 bases remaining between them. The CDR3 is made up of 13 amino acids. CDR1 is ENHRY, CDR2 SYGVKD, per germline. Here the CDR3 reads CATLQGLDQPQHF. The CDR3 DNA sequence: TGTGCCACCCTACAGGGTCTGGATCAGCCCCAGCATTTT.

The chain uses TRBV5-8 and TRBJ1-6; a weak D match, TRBD1 (5 bases). Germline lookup yields CDR1 SGHTS and CDR2 YDEGEE. Trimming stripped 2 bases from V and 4 bases from J, with 10 bases between. The CDR3 extends over 15 amino acids. CDR3 coding DNA: TGTGCCAGCAGCTTTTCGGGACGGTATAATTCACCCCTCCACTTT. Its protein is CASSFSGRYNSPLHF.

V and J are TRBV6-6 and TRBJ1-2; 7 nucleotides match TRBD1. Germline CDR1 is MNHNY and CDR2 is SVGAGI (reference sequence). V lost 6 bases, J lost 13 bases, and 5 bases stayed unmatched. The CDR3 is made up of 10 amino acids. CDR3 in amino acids: CASRGDSSTF. Written as DNA, the CDR3 is TGTGCCAGCAGGGGGGACAGTTCCACCTTC.

This rearrangement joins TRBV4-3 to TRBJ2-3, with 9 positions matching TRBD2. The CDR3 is made up of 18 amino acids. Germline CDR1 LGHNA, CDR2 YSLEER. V lost 3 bases and J lost 3; bases outside the gene matches: 13. The CDR3 coding sequence is TGCGCCAGCAGCCAGGCCCGTCGAGCGGGGGGCAGGACAGATACGCAGTATTTT. Its protein product is CASSQARRAGGRTDTQYF.

The count of this clone is one. The chain employs TRBV19 and TRBJ1-5; D gene uncertain. The V gene lost 0 bases and the J gene lost 9 bases, with 9 bases spanning the gap. The CDR3 covers 13 residues. Germline V CDR1 and CDR2: LNHDA, SQIVND (reference sequence). The CDR3 region is CASSIDSSRPQHF. CDR3 DNA: TGTGCCAGTAGTATAGATTCCAGCAGGCCCCAGCATTTT.

V gene TRBV11-2 combines with J gene TRBJ2-1, with 13 bases that match TRBD2. The V gene end was trimmed by 4 bases and the J gene end by 10 bases; junction bases not matched to a gene: 13. Germline assignment: CDR1 SGHAT and CDR2 FQNNGV. This CDR3 region has 17 residues. The CDR3 DNA sequence: TGTGCCAGCAGCTGGGGAGGGACTAGCGGGGTGGGGCGGGAGCAGTTCTTC. It encodes CASSWGGTSGVGREQFF.

This sequence joins TRBV7-2 and TRBJ2-7, with D unclear. This CDR3 contains 13 residues. The germline V gene encodes CDR1 SGHTA and CDR2 FQGNSA. The V and J ends lost 3 bases and 3 bases respectively, with 9 bases between them. CDR3 nucleotides: TGTGCCAGCAGCTTCCCTGGTGTCTACGAGCAGTACTTC. Protein: CASSFPGVYEQYF. Filled out from reference TRBV7-2 and TRBJ2-7, the complete variable domain reads GAGVSQSPSNKVTEKGKDVELRCDPISGHTALYWYRQSLGQGLEFLIYFQGNSAPDKSGLPSDRFSAERTGGSVSTLTIQRTQQEDSAVYLCASSFPGVYEQYFGPGTRLTVT.

Regarding this clone: A junction boundary mismatches the germline segment, possibly from a read error. The chain links TRBV6-4 to TRBJ1-2; a possible D gene is TRBD1 (5 bases). CDR1 and CDR2 (germline): MRHNA, SNTAGT. The CDR3 contains 8 residues. Here the CDR3 reads CASRTRGF. The CDR3 nucleotides read TGTGCCAGCAGGACAAGGGGCTTC.

The chain combines TRBV2 with TRBJ1-2; TRBD1 matches 7 bases. Trimming cost V 2 bases and J 5 bases; bases outside gene matches: 14. This CDR3 is built from 17 residues. CDR1 and CDR2 from the germline V gene are SNHLY and FYNNEI. The CDR3 DNA is TGTGCCAGCAGTGAAAGAAGGGGGCGGACCGACGTGTATGGCTACACCTTC. Its translation is CASSERRGRTDVYGYTF.

The J gene is TRBJ1-3, the V gene TRBV6-1, with D hard to call. The CDR3 runs 16 residues. Germline-derived CDR1 and CDR2 are MNHNS and SASEGT. V dropped 2 bases and J dropped 2 bases, with 13 bases sitting between them. For the CDR3, the DNA is TGTGCCAGCAGTGAACGGTTTCAGACTGCTGGAAACACCATATATTTT. Translated: CASSERFQTAGNTIYF.

This chain uses TRBV6-5 with TRBJ1-6; D is ambiguous. Trimming left V 4 bases short and J 9 bases short, with 16 bases between. The CDR3 is 15 amino acids. Germline CDR1 and CDR2: MNHEY and SVGAGI. For the CDR3, the DNA is TGTGCCAGCAGTTTAGAAGGGCGAAAGGGTTCACCCCTCCACTTT. Its protein is CASSLEGRKGSPLHF.